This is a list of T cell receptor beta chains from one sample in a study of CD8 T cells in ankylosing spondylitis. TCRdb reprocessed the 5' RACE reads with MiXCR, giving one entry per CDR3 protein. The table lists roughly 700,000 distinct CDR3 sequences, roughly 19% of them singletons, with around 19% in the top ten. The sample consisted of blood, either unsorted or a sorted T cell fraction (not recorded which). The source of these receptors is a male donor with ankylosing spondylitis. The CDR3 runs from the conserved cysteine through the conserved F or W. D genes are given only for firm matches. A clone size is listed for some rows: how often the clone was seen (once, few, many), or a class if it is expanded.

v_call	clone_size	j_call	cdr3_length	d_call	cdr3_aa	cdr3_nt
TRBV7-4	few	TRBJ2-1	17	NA	CASSFGGSSLTYNEQFF	TGTGCCAGCAGCTTCGGAGGGTCTAGCCTTACCTACAATGAGCAGTTCTTC
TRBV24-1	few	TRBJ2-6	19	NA	CATSDLTGQGSSGANVLTF	TGTGCCACCAGTGATCTGACAGGCCAGGGGAGCTCTGGGGCCAACGTCCTGACTTTC
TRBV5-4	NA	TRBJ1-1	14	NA	CASSFGGGNSEAFF	TGTGCCAGCAGCTTTGGCGGGGGGAATTCTGAAGCTTTCTTT
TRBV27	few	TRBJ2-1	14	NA	CASSLEVPYNEQFF	TGTGCCAGCAGTTTAGAGGTCCCCTACAATGAGCAGTTCTTC
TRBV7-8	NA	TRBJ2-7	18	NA	CASSLVGIHRTGSYEQYF	TGTGCCAGCAGCTTAGTGGGTATACATAGAACGGGCTCCTACGAGCAGTACTTC
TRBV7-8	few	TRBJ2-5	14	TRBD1	CASSSGQGRGTQYF	TGTGCCAGCAGCTCCGGACAGGGGCGTGGGACCCAGTACTTC
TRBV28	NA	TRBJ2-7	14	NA	CASSPTGTHYEQYF	TGTGCCAGCAGCCCCACCGGGACGCACTACGAGCAGTACTTC
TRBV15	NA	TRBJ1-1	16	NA	CATRGAQGLARPEAFF	TGTGCCACCCGGGGAGCACAGGGATTGGCACGCCCTGAAGCTTTCTTT
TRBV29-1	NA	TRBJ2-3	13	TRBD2	CSVDGGGADTQYF	TGCAGCGTTGATGGGGGGGGTGCGGATACGCAGTATTTT
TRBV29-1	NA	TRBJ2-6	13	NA	CSVFHSGANVLTF	TGCAGCGTTTTCCACTCTGGGGCCAACGTCCTGACTTTC
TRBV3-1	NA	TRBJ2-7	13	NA	CASSQGKAYEQYF	TGTGCCAGCAGCCAAGGTAAGGCCTACGAGCAGTACTTC
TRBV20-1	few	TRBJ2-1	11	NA	CSAEQANEQFF	TGCAGTGCTGAACAGGCCAATGAGCAGTTCTTC
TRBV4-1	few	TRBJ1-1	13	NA	CASSGWENTEAFF	TGCGCCAGCAGCGGATGGGAGAACACTGAAGCTTTCTTT
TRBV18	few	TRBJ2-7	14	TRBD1	CASSWTGDTYEQYF	TGTGCCAGCTCTTGGACAGGGGACACCTACGAGCAGTACTTC
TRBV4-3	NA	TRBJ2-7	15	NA	CASSHTDGRSYEQYF	TGCGCCAGCAGCCACACGGACGGGCGATCCTACGAGCAGTACTTC
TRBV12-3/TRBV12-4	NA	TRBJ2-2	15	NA	CASSPRTGPTGELFF	TGTGCCAGCAGCCCCCGTACAGGGCCGACCGGGGAGCTGTTTTTT
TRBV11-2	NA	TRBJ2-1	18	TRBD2	CASSLVAIGGGGYNEQFF	TGTGCCAGCAGCTTGGTAGCTATCGGGGGGGGCGGGTACAATGAGCAGTTCTTC
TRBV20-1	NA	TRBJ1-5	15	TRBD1	CSARGGTVSNQPQHF	TGCAGTGCTAGAGGAGGGACAGTTAGCAATCAGCCCCAGCATTTT
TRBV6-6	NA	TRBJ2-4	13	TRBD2	CASSYSPGTSGFF	TGTGCCAGCAGTTACTCCCCTGGGACTAGCGGTTTCTTC
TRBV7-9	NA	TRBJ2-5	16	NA	CASSQGSFRAQETQYF	TGTGCCAGCAGCCAAGGGTCTTTTAGGGCACAAGAGACCCAGTACTTC
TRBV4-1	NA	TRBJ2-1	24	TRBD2	CASSQEWLAGGRWISTNREDEQFF	TGCGCCAGCAGCCAAGAATGGTTAGCGGGAGGGCGTTGGATTTCGACGAACCGTGAGGATGAGCAGTTCTTC
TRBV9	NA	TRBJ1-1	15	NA	CASSAGRGGNTEAFF	TGTGCCAGCAGCGCCGGAAGAGGAGGTAACACTGAAGCTTTCTTT
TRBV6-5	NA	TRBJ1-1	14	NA	CASSLARPNTEAFF	TGTGCCAGCAGTTTGGCAAGACCGAACACTGAAGCTTTCTTT
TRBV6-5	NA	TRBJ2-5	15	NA	CASSYLAGTWETQYF	TGTGCCAGCAGTTACTTGGCGGGGACGTGGGAGACCCAGTACTTC
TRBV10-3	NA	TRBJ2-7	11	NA	CAAGNSYEQYF	TGTGCCGCCGGGAACTCCTACGAGCAGTACTTC
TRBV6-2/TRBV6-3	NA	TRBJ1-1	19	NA	CASSYSMARMKPGNTEAFF	TGTGCCAGCAGTTACTCGATGGCAAGGATGAAACCGGGGAACACTGAAGCTTTCTTT
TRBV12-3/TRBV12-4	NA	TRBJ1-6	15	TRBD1	CASSLTGQGGSPLHF	TGTGCCAGCAGTTTAACCGGACAGGGAGGTTCACCCCTCCACTTT
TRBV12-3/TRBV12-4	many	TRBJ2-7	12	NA	CASSIQGYEQYF	TGTGCCAGCAGTATACAGGGCTACGAGCAGTACTTC
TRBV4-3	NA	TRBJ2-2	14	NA	CASSQEEGTGELFF	TGCGCCAGCAGCCAAGAAGAGGGAACCGGGGAGCTGTTTTTT
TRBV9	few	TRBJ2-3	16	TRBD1	CASISPPDRVTDTQYF	TGTGCCAGCATCTCACCCCCGGACAGGGTCACAGATACGCAGTATTTT
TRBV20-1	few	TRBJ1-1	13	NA	CSASFRRNTEAFF	TGCAGTGCTAGTTTCAGGAGAAACACTGAAGCTTTCTTT
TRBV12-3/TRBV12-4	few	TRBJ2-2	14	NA	CASSLASATGELFF	TGTGCCAGCAGTTTAGCGTCAGCTACCGGGGAGCTGTTTTTT
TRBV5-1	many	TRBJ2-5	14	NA	CASSFGPIQETQYF	TGCGCCAGCAGCTTTGGACCTATACAAGAGACCCAGTACTTC
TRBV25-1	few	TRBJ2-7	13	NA	CASGPWPNYEQYF	TGTGCCAGCGGTCCTTGGCCAAACTACGAGCAGTACTTC
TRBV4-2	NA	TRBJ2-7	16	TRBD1	CASSQSQGQESYEQYF	TGTGCCAGCAGCCAGTCGCAGGGACAGGAGTCCTACGAGCAGTACTTC
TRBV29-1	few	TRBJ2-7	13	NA	CSVEVWVGDEQYF	TGCAGCGTTGAAGTGTGGGTGGGGGACGAGCAGTACTTC
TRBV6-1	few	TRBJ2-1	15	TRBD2	CASGRSGGTYNEQFF	TGTGCCAGCGGGCGCAGCGGGGGGACCTACAATGAGCAGTTCTTC
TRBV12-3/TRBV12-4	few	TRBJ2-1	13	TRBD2	CASSKRENHEQFF	TGTGCCAGCAGTAAGCGGGAGAACCATGAGCAGTTCTTC
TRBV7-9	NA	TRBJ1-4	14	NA	CASSFPGATEKLFF	TGTGCCAGCAGCTTTCCGGGAGCGACTGAAAAACTGTTTTTT
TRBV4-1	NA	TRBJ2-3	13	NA	CASSQGVVDTQYF	TGCGCCAGCAGCCAAGGAGTCGTGGATACGCAGTATTTT
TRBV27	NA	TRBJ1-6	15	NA	CASSIGAGDNSPLHF	TGTGCCAGCAGTATAGGGGCAGGGGATAATTCACCCCTCCACTTT
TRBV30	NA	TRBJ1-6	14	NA	CAWSVPGTNSPLHF	TGTGCCTGGAGTGTACCCGGAACAAATTCACCCCTCCACTTT
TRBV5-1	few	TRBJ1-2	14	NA	CASRLTVSNYGYTF	TGCGCCAGCAGGCTGACAGTATCTAACTATGGCTACACCTTC
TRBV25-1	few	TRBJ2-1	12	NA	CASSGPNNEQFF	TGTGCCAGCAGTGGACCAAACAATGAGCAGTTCTTC
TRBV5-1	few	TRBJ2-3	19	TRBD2	CASSQGLAGHFIFTDTQYF	TGCGCCAGCAGCCAGGGACTAGCGGGCCATTTCATATTTACAGATACGCAGTATTTT
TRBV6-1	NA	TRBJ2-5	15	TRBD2	CASSASGGDQETQYF	TGTGCCAGCAGCGCTAGCGGGGGGGATCAAGAGACCCAGTACTTC
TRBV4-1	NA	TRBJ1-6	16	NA	CASSQDRVRIYSPLHF	TGCGCCAGCAGCCAAGATCGGGTCAGAATATATTCACCCCTCCACTTT
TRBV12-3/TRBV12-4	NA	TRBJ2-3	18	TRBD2	CASSPGLAGEASTDTQYF	TGTGCCAGCAGCCCCGGACTAGCGGGGGAGGCTAGCACAGATACGCAGTATTTT
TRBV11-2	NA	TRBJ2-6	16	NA	CASRETQYSGANVLTF	TGTGCCAGCAGGGAGACACAATACTCTGGGGCCAACGTCCTGACTTTC
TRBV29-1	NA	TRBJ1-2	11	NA	CSVEDNGGYTF	TGCAGCGTTGAAGATAACGGAGGCTACACCTTC
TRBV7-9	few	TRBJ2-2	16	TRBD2	CASSVIWGGNTGELFF	TGTGCCAGCAGCGTGATTTGGGGGGGGAACACCGGGGAGCTGTTTTTT
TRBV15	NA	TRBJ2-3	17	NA	CATSRDGRQGGADTQYF	TGTGCCACCAGCAGAGATGGGAGGCAGGGGGGCGCAGATACGCAGTATTTT